The 22 T cell receptor beta chains given below trace back to one sample, sequenced in a study of CD8 T cells in Susac syndrome. RNA amounts of 0.5 to 1 ug underwent reverse transcription with random hexamers. Each CDR3 protein is one row after TCRdb ran MiXCR on the immunoSEQ multiplex PCR reads. Found here are under 95,000 distinct CDR3 sequences, around 94% of them singletons; the top ten hold about 0.28%. The sequencing input was CD4+ T cells from PBMCs. These receptors originate from a human donor with Susac syndrome.

This sequence joins TRBV10-3 and TRBJ2-3; D is unclear. In germline, CDR1 is ENHRY, CDR2 SYGVKD. CDR3 length: 11 amino acids. Between the trimmed V and J ends, which lost 10 bases and 0 bases, there was a span of 5 bases. CDR3 sequence reads: CASQSTDTQYF. The CDR3, as DNA: TGTGCCAGCCAAAGCACAGATACGCAGTATTTT.

This chain joins TRBV27 and TRBJ1-6, with D unresolved. CDR1 is MNHEY and CDR2 is SMNVEV in the germline V gene (reference sequence). V was cut by 7 bases and J by 0 bases, with 10 bases left in between. CDR3 size: 15 residues. The CDR3 nucleotides are TGTGCCAGCAATCGTGGCCCCTCCTATAATTCACCCCTCCACTTT. It is translated as CASNRGPSYNSPLHF.

The gene calls are TRBV7-3 and TRBJ2-7; D is uncertain. The germline CDR1 and CDR2 sequences are SGHTA and FQGTGA. V shed 2 bases and J shed 6 bases, with 11 bases lying between them. The CDR3 has 13 amino acids. The CDR3, as DNA: TGTGCCAGCAGCTTATCTGGCTTCAGCGAGCAGTACTTC. Its protein is CASSLSGFSEQYF.

The genes are TRBV5-4 and TRBJ2-3; 9 bases line up with TRBD2. The CDR3 consists of 16 residues. The germline CDR1 and CDR2 sequences are SGHNT and YYREEE (reference sequence). With 0 bases clipped from V and 3 bases from J, the junction kept 5 bases outside the gene matches. DNA of the CDR3: TGTGCCAGCAGCTTGGTGGGAAGCGGGGGGACAGATACGCAGTATTTT. Protein product: CASSLVGSGGTDTQYF.

The chain couples TRBV20-1 to TRBJ2-3, with 12 bases aligning to TRBD1. The CDR3 is 16 residues long. CDR1 is DFQATT and CDR2 is SNEGSKA in the germline V gene (reference sequence). J lost 6 bases, V lost 1 base, and 8 bases had no gene match. For the CDR3, the DNA is TGCAGTGCTAGAGTAACCGGGACAGGGGGCATGGATACGCAGTATTTT. This encodes CSARVTGTGGMDTQYF.

The J gene is TRBJ1-1, the V gene TRBV12-3 or TRBV12-4; D is unresolved. V was shortened by 9 bases and J by 5 bases, with 13 bases between the two germline ends. The CDR3 has 12 amino acids. The chain's CDR3 is CARTWGKTEAFF. CDR3 in DNA: TGTGCCAGAACTTGGGGAAAAACTGAAGCTTTCTTT.

The chain combines TRBV5-4 with TRBJ2-1; TRBD2 matches at 10 bases. The CDR3 consists of 15 residues. CDR1 is SGHNT and CDR2 is YYREEE in the germline V gene (reference sequence). With V trimmed by 5 bases and J by 4 bases, 6 bases remained unmatched. This CDR3 is CASRISGGLYNEQFF. CDR3 sequence (DNA): TGTGCCAGCAGGATTAGCGGGGGGCTATACAATGAGCAGTTCTTC.

V gene TRBV24-1 combines with J gene TRBJ1-5; no reliable D call. This CDR3 contains 12 residues. Trimming removed 10 bases from V and 9 bases from J, with 15 bases in between. CDR1 is KGHDR, CDR2 SFDVKD, per germline. The DNA for the CDR3 is TGTGCCACGGCCTTTCGAGAGTCGCCCCAGCATTTT. It is translated as CATAFRESPQHF.

This clonotype was detected only once. The chain uses TRBV20-1 and TRBJ2-3, with TRBD2 matching over 9 bases. The CDR3 is 15 amino acids. J gave up 2 bases and V 5 bases, and 8 bases lay outside the gene matches. Germline assignment: CDR1 DFQATT and CDR2 SNEGSKA (reference sequence). The CDR3 sequence: CSAGAGTSYTDTQYF. Here the CDR3 DNA reads TGCAGTGCTGGAGCCGGGACTAGCTACACAGATACGCAGTATTTT.

The chain is built from TRBV4-2 and TRBJ2-7; 10 bases are a match to TRBD2. V lost 4 bases and J lost 2; bases outside the gene matches: 5. CDR1 and CDR2 from the germline V gene are LGHNA and YNFKEQ. The CDR3 covers 15 residues. The CDR3 is CASSPERGGPYEQYF. CDR3 DNA sequence: TGTGCCAGCAGCCCAGAGCGGGGGGGACCCTACGAGCAGTACTTC.

This sequence joins TRBV3-1 and TRBJ2-1; possible D gene TRBD2, 6 bases. CDR3 length: 15 residues. Looked up from germline, CDR1 is LGHDT and CDR2 is YNNKEL (reference sequence). Trimming left V 6 bases short and J 2 bases short, with 14 bases between. Here the CDR3 reads CASSPQRATYNEQFF. The CDR3 bases are TGTGCCAGCAGTCCACAGCGGGCGACCTACAATGAGCAGTTCTTC.

V usage is TRBV5-4 and J usage is TRBJ2-2; 14 positions match TRBD2. J gave up 0 bases and V 4 bases, and 5 bases lay outside the gene matches. The CDR3 spans 18 residues. Germline V gene data show CDR1 as SGHNT and CDR2 as YYREEE (reference sequence). The CDR3 nucleotides are TGTGCCAGCAGCCGGGGACTAGCGGGGGCCTCGAACACCGGGGAGCTGTTTTTT. Translating it yields CASSRGLAGASNTGELFF.

V is TRBV13 and J is TRBJ2-7; D may be TRBD1 or TRBD2 (5 bases each). V was trimmed by 4 bases and J by 4 bases, leaving 8 bases between them. This CDR3 is built from 12 residues. Germline V gene lookup returns CDR1 PRHDT and CDR2 FYEKMQ (reference sequence). The CDR3 DNA is TGTGCCAGCAGCTCGGGACGTTACGAGCAGTACTTC. Encoded protein: CASSSGRYEQYF.

The CDR3 reads CASRRRTSGAGEQFF. The CDR3 DNA reads as TGTGCCAGCAGAAGACGGACTAGCGGGGCCGGTGAGCAGTTCTTC. V and J are TRBV9 and TRBJ2-1; 12 bases map to TRBD2. Losses at the gene ends were 5 bases for V and 9 bases for J; bases not matched to a gene: 9. CDR3 length: 15 residues. Per the germline V gene, CDR1 is SGDLS and CDR2 is YYNGEE.

The chain joins TRBV30 to TRBJ1-1; D unresolved. Germline CDR1 and CDR2: GTSNPN and SVGIG (reference sequence). The CDR3 runs 11 residues. V gave up 3 bases and J gave up 7 bases, with 9 bases separating them. The CDR3 region has the DNA TGTGCCTGGAGCGCCTATGGTGAAGCTTTCTTT. It encodes CAWSAYGEAFF.

The chain joins TRBV12-5 to TRBJ1-5; possible D gene TRBD1, 6 bases. Trimming took off 5 bases at V and 3 bases at J, with 11 bases between the two ends. CDR1 LGHNT and CDR2 FRNRAP come from the germline V gene. This CDR3 is built from 14 residues. The CDR3: CASGLTGYNQPQHF. The CDR3 DNA reads as TGTGCTAGTGGTCTGACAGGTTACAATCAGCCCCAGCATTTT.

This clonotype was counted a single time. The chain has TRBV14 and TRBJ1-6; a weak D match, TRBD1 (5 bases). Germline V gene sequence: CDR1 SGHDN, CDR2 FVKESK. V was clipped by 1 base and J by 9 bases, with 10 bases between them. This CDR3 has 14 residues. This CDR3 is CASSQAGFGSPLHF. In nucleotides, the CDR3 is TGTGCCAGCAGCCAAGCAGGGTTTGGTTCACCCCTCCACTTT.

The chain couples TRBV5-4 to TRBJ2-5; D might be TRBD1 (6 bases). V was shortened by 6 bases and J by 5 bases, with 11 bases between the two germline ends. This CDR3 region has 12 residues. The germline V gene has CDR1 SGHNT and CDR2 YYREEE (reference sequence). The CDR3 DNA sequence: TGTGCCAGCACACAGGGACGGGAGACCCAGTACTTC. Translation gives CASTQGRETQYF.

The chain joins TRBV2 to TRBJ1-6, with TRBD1 matching 8 bases. J was trimmed by 7 bases and V by 6 bases; bases with no gene match: 11. Germline CDR1 and CDR2: SNHLY and FYNNEI. The CDR3 totals 16 residues. CDR3 bases: TGTGCCAGCAGAGGTATCGGGACAGGACAAAATTCACCCCTCCACTTT. Translation gives CASRGIGTGQNSPLHF.

Only one count was recorded for this clonotype. The chain links TRBV30 to TRBJ1-4, with 8 bases fitting TRBD1. The germline V gene has CDR1 GTSNPN and CDR2 SVGIG (reference sequence). J gave up 8 bases and V 4 bases, and 9 bases lay outside the gene matches. This CDR3 is 14 amino acids long. The CDR3 DNA sequence: TGTGCCTGGACTGCCGGCCAGGGGGCGGAAAAACTGTTTTTT. Translating it yields CAWTAGQGAEKLFF.

The rearrangement uses TRBV9 and TRBJ1-1; TRBD1 is a possible D gene (6 bases). The CDR3 has 15 residues. Looked up from germline, CDR1 is SGDLS and CDR2 is YYNGEE. V was pared by 2 bases and J by 2 bases, with 13 bases between. The CDR3 sequence: CASSVRPQGNTEAFF. The CDR3, as DNA: TGTGCCAGCAGCGTCAGACCACAGGGAAACACTGAAGCTTTCTTT.

For the CDR3, the DNA is TGCGCCAGCAGCCAAGAAAGTGGGAAGGGGGAGAACTATGGCTACACCTTC. Its translation: CASSQESGKGENYGYTF. The chain links TRBV4-1 to TRBJ1-2; tentatively, D is TRBD1 (6 bases). Germline V CDR1 and CDR2: MGHRA, YSYEKL. V was shortened by 0 bases and J by 2 bases, with 16 bases between the two germline ends. The CDR3 has 17 residues.